Presented here are 28 T cell receptor beta chains from one specimen sequenced in a study of cytomegalovirus exposure and HLA in healthy donors (dated 2017 in TCRdb). Receptor libraries were prepared by the immunoSEQ multiplex PCR assay. The multiplex PCR relied on a mix of 60 forward primers for TCR Vbeta segments and 13 reverse primers for TCR Jbeta segments. TCRdb took this table from immuneACCESS and kept in-frame rearrangements with V and J called. Such tables lack part of the clones; where checked against another copy, unresolved V genes explain under half of the gap, and the rest is unexplained. This sample has about 190,000 clones in its table, and under 80% of those were observed once. The ten largest make up about 4.4% of the sample. Specimen: PBMCs. The source is a man aged 30 to 45 in good health and CMV-seropositive.

The V and J genes are TRBV6-5 and TRBJ1-1; D call uncertain. Germline V gene data show CDR1 as MNHEY and CDR2 as SVGAGI. The CDR3 covers 14 residues. V lost 0 bases to trimming and J lost 1 base, with 6 bases between them. Here the CDR3 DNA reads TGTGCCAGCAGTTACTCTCACGGGAACACTGAAGCTTTCTTT. Its protein product is CASSYSHGNTEAFF.

The rearrangement uses TRBV5-1 and TRBJ2-7; D perhaps matches TRBD2 (5 bases). The CDR3 loop spans 15 amino acids. The ends were cut back, 0 bases at V and 7 bases at J, with 17 bases in the middle. Germline V gene lookup returns CDR1 SGHRS and CDR2 YFSETQ. The CDR3: CASSLVADSLGEQYF. The CDR3 DNA sequence: TGCGCCAGCAGCTTGGTGGCGGACTCCCTGGGGGAGCAGTACTTC.

The chain couples TRBV25-1 to TRBJ1-2; 7 bases agree with TRBD1. The CDR3 is 13 residues long. Germline trimming cut 5 bases from V and 2 bases from J; bases unmatched to any gene: 2. In germline, CDR1 is MGHDK, CDR2 SYGVNS. The DNA of the CDR3 is TGTGCCAGCAGTACAGGGGCCAACTATGGCTACACCTTC. Translation: CASSTGANYGYTF.

V gene TRBV12-5 combines with J gene TRBJ2-7; no reliable D call. CDR3 length equals 15 residues. Trimming left V 0 bases short and J 3 bases short, with 12 bases between. CDR1 LGHNT and CDR2 FRNRAP come from the germline V gene. The CDR3 spells CASGLVLGSRYEQYF. For the CDR3, the DNA is TGTGCTAGTGGTTTGGTACTGGGCAGCCGCTACGAGCAGTACTTC.

The chain couples TRBV30 to TRBJ1-5; the match to TRBD1 covers 8 bases. With 3 bases clipped from V and 7 bases from J, the junction kept 5 bases outside the gene matches. CDR3 length: 13 amino acids. Germline assignment: CDR1 GTSNPN and CDR2 SVGIG (reference sequence). The CDR3: CAWSRGLNQPQHF. CDR3 bases: TGTGCCTGGAGCAGGGGGCTTAACCAGCCCCAGCATTTT.

The chain employs TRBV7-9 and TRBJ2-2; TRBD2 might be the D (7 bases). CDR1 and CDR2 (germline): SEHNR, FQNEAQ (reference sequence). The ends were cut back, 8 bases at V and 1 base at J, with 14 bases in the middle. The CDR3 loop spans 15 amino acids. The CDR3 region is CASPVGGLNTGELFF. CDR3 bases: TGTGCCAGCCCGGTGGGGGGGCTGAACACCGGGGAGCTGTTTTTT.

The chain joins TRBV9 to TRBJ1-3; D ambiguous. Deletions cut 4 bases from V and 10 bases from J, with 12 bases between. This CDR3 spans 12 amino acids. The germline CDR1 and CDR2 sequences are SGDLS and YYNGEE. CDR3 region: CASSPAGRTIYF. CDR3 sequence (DNA): TGTGCCAGCAGCCCTGCGGGTCGGACCATATATTTT. The full variable domain, in which reference TRBV9 and TRBJ1-3 provide the parts outside the CDR3, is DSGVTQTPKHLITATGQRVTLRCSPRSGDLSVYWYQQSLDQGLQFLIQYYNGEERAKGNILERFSAQQFPDLHSELNLSSLELGDSALYFCASSPAGRTIYFGEGSWLTVV.

The rearrangement uses TRBV7-2 and TRBJ1-5; D uncertain. CDR1 SGHTA and CDR2 FQGNSA come from the germline V gene. This CDR3 has 13 amino acids. Trimming took 5 bases from V and 4 from J, leaving 9 bases between them. DNA for the CDR3: TGTGCCAGCAGCGCACACAGAAATCAGCCCCAGCATTTT. This translates into CASSAHRNQPQHF. Full variable domain (rest looked up from reference TRBV7-2 and TRBJ1-5): GAGVSQSPSNKVTEKGKDVELRCDPISGHTALYWYRQSLGQGLEFLIYFQGNSAPDKSGLPSDRFSAERTGGSVSTLTIQRTQQEDSAVYLCASSAHRNQPQHFGDGTRLSIL.

The CDR3 DNA is TGTGCCAGCAGCCCCCGGGTGAGGACAGGGGATTCACCCCTCCACTTT. Its translation is CASSPRVRTGDSPLHF. The chain couples TRBV9 to TRBJ1-6; 9 bases agree with TRBD1. CDR3 length equals 16 residues. The junction had 10 bases not matched to a gene; V was cut back by 4 bases and J by 8 bases. Germline assignment: CDR1 SGDLS and CDR2 YYNGEE.

The chain links TRBV29-1 to TRBJ2-1; 13 bases align to TRBD2. This CDR3 comprises 14 residues. Trimming removed 6 bases from V and 8 bases from J; junction bases left unmatched: 7. Germline assignment: CDR1 SQVTM and CDR2 ANQGSEA. The CDR3 DNA reads as TGCAGCGTCGCCTCGGGGACTAGCGGGGATGAGCAGTTCTTC. This translates into CSVASGTSGDEQFF.

The rearrangement joins TRBV4-2 to TRBJ2-7; D gene unclear. Trimming cost V 0 bases and J 6 bases, with 12 bases left between them. The CDR3 spans 14 residues. Germline V gives CDR1 LGHNA, CDR2 YNFKEQ. CDR3 sequence reads: CASSQDWLGSEQYF. CDR3 in DNA: TGTGCCAGCAGCCAAGATTGGCTAGGCTCCGAGCAGTACTTC.

The V and J genes are TRBV16 and TRBJ2-7; 8 nucleotides match TRBD1. The CDR3 extends over 16 amino acids. V lost 3 bases to trimming and J lost 3 bases; unmatched junction nucleotides: 10. The V gene's germline CDR1 is KGHSY and CDR2 FQNENV. CDR3 DNA: TGTGCCAGCAGCCAGGGAACAGGGGGGACGCGCTACGAGCAGTACTTC. Protein: CASSQGTGGTRYEQYF.

This clone was observed a handful of times. V and J are TRBV10-3 and TRBJ1-1; D uncertain. Trimming took off 4 bases at V and 2 bases at J, with 11 bases between the two ends. The CDR3 spans 14 residues. Germline values: CDR1 ENHRY, CDR2 SYGVKD. CDR3 in DNA: TGTGCCATCAGTGTTAGCGGGCTAAACACTGAAGCTTTCTTT. This translates into CAISVSGLNTEAFF.

The rearrangement links TRBV30 to TRBJ1-4; TRBD1 is a possible D gene (5 bases). The V end lost 0 bases, the J end lost 8 bases, and 10 bases lay between the germline ends. There are 13 residues in the CDR3. CDR1 is GTSNPN, CDR2 SVGIG, per germline (reference sequence). The CDR3 spells CAWSVARGEKLFF. For the CDR3, the DNA is TGTGCCTGGAGTGTTGCCCGGGGGGAAAAACTGTTTTTT.

This clone was seen a few times. The chain combines TRBV4-2 with TRBJ1-5, with 7 bases that match TRBD1. Per the germline V gene, CDR1 is LGHNA and CDR2 is YNFKEQ. V lost 6 bases, J lost 5 bases, and 4 bases stayed unmatched. This CDR3 is built from 13 residues. The CDR3: CASRGDSYQPQHF. DNA of the CDR3: TGTGCCAGCAGGGGGGACAGTTATCAGCCCCAGCATTTT.

This chain's CDR3 is CASSAQGRGNQPQHF. The CDR3 bases are TGTGCCAGCAGTGCCCAGGGGCGAGGCAATCAGCCCCAGCATTTT. The V and J genes are TRBV28 and TRBJ1-5, with D possibly being TRBD1 (6 bases). Trimming removed 5 bases at V and 2 bases at J, with 13 bases between. The CDR3 has 15 residues. Germline V gene sequence: CDR1 MDHEN, CDR2 SYDVKM.

This chain joins TRBV9 and TRBJ2-1, with 9 bases identical to TRBD2. V gave up 2 bases and J gave up 6 bases; unmatched junction bases: 9. The CDR3 runs to 16 residues. The V gene's germline CDR1 is SGDLS and CDR2 YYNGEE. CDR3 coding DNA: TGTGCCAGCAGCGTCCGCGGGGGGGCCAAGGGCAATGAGCAGTTCTTC. It encodes CASSVRGGAKGNEQFF. Together with reference TRBV9 and TRBJ2-1, the CDR3 gives the full variable domain: DSGVTQTPKHLITATGQRVTLRCSPRSGDLSVYWYQQSLDQGLQFLIQYYNGEERAKGNILERFSAQQFPDLHSELNLSSLELGDSALYFCASSVRGGAKGNEQFFGPGTRLTVL.

This clone came up once. CDR3 nucleotides: TGTGCCAGTAGCCTCCTCAGAACAGGGGTGAACACTGAAGCTTTCTTT. Translating gives CASSLLRTGVNTEAFF. This chain connects TRBV19 to TRBJ1-1, with 7 bases matching TRBD1. V shed 6 bases, J shed 0 bases, and the junction held 10 bases outside the gene matches. Germline V gives CDR1 LNHDA, CDR2 SQIVND (reference sequence). There are 16 residues in the CDR3.

This clone appeared a single time. The chain recombines TRBV6-6 with TRBJ1-2; weak D call: TRBD1 (5 bases). With 6 bases removed from V and 7 bases from J, the gap between germline ends came to 21 bases. CDR3 size: 15 residues. Germline V lookup: CDR1 MNHNY, CDR2 SVGAGI (reference sequence). In DNA form, the CDR3 reads TGTGCCAGCAGCCCCGCCCAGGGAGGGGACGGTGGCTACACCTTC. Protein: CASSPAQGGDGGYTF.

The CDR3 DNA sequence: TGTGCCAGCACCCAGCGAGGGGAGCAGTACTTC. This gives the protein CASTQRGEQYF. The chain uses TRBV13 and TRBJ2-7, with a possible D match to TRBD2 (5 bases). Germline V gives CDR1 PRHDT, CDR2 FYEKMQ (reference sequence). The CDR3 loop spans 11 amino acids. With 7 bases removed from V and 7 bases from J, the gap between germline ends came to 11 bases. The full variable domain, rest sourced from reference TRBV13 and TRBJ2-7, is AAGVIQSPRHLIKEKRETATLKCYPIPRHDTVYWYQQGPGQDPQFLISFYEKMQSDKGSIPDRFSAQQFSDYHSELNMSSLELGDSALYFCASTQRGEQYFGPGTRLTVT.

This chain uses TRBV13 with TRBJ1-2, with D tentatively TRBD1 (5 bases). Trimming removed 3 bases at V and 8 bases at J, with 19 bases between. This CDR3 is 15 amino acids long. CDR1 and CDR2 from the germline V gene are PRHDT and FYEKMQ (reference sequence). The CDR3, as DNA: TGTGCCAGCAGCTTCTGGAGTGGGACTGGAAGCGGCTACACCTTC. Translating gives CASSFWSGTGSGYTF. Combining the CDR3 with reference TRBV13 and TRBJ1-2 gives the whole variable domain AAGVIQSPRHLIKEKRETATLKCYPIPRHDTVYWYQQGPGQDPQFLISFYEKMQSDKGSIPDRFSAQQFSDYHSELNMSSLELGDSALYFCASSFWSGTGSGYTFGSGTRLTVV.

V is TRBV6-1 and J is TRBJ1-1; TRBD1 aligns across 8 bases. CDR3 size: 15 residues. The junction had 8 bases not matched to a gene; V was cut back by 4 bases and J by 4 bases. In germline, CDR1 is MNHNS, CDR2 SASEGT. CDR3 in DNA: TGTGCCAGCAGTGCCTCGGACAGGGTCGGCACTGAAGCTTTCTTT. Protein: CASSASDRVGTEAFF.

This clone was picked up a small number of times. V is TRBV9 and J is TRBJ1-3; possible D gene TRBD1, 5 bases. V was cut by 3 bases and J by 8 bases, with 21 bases left in between. Germline values: CDR1 SGDLS, CDR2 YYNGEE. The CDR3 has 16 residues. CDR3 loop: CASSGTTGEALDTIYF. The CDR3 DNA reads TGTGCCAGCAGCGGAACCACGGGGGAGGCATTAGACACCATATATTTT.

The chain employs TRBV30 and TRBJ2-3; D unclear. Germline V gene data show CDR1 as GTSNPN and CDR2 as SVGIG (reference sequence). Trimming took off 0 bases at V and 4 bases at J, with 5 bases between the two ends. This CDR3 has 12 residues. As DNA, the CDR3 is TGTGCCTGGAGTGTACTCGCAGATACGCAGTATTTT. Its translation is CAWSVLADTQYF.

The chain uses TRBV7-2 and TRBJ2-7; the match to TRBD2 covers 7 bases. The CDR3 covers 14 residues. Unmatched junction bases numbered 10, after V lost 5 bases and J lost 6 bases. Germline assignment: CDR1 SGHTA and CDR2 FQGNSA. The DNA of the CDR3 is TGTGCCAGCAGCAAGGGTGGGAGGGGTGGCGAGCAGTACTTC. Its protein is CASSKGGRGGEQYF.

With respect to this clone: Other DNA sequences from this sample encode an identical CDR3 as well. The rearrangement links TRBV9 to TRBJ2-2; 9 bases are shared with TRBD2. CDR3 length: 22 residues. The V segment lost 4 bases and the J segment 7 bases; nucleotides outside the gene matches: 29. The germline V gene encodes CDR1 SGDLS and CDR2 YYNGEE. CDR3 sequence: CASSHGPTGTTLAGERIGELFF. For the CDR3, the DNA is TGTGCCAGCAGCCACGGTCCCACAGGGACCACCTTAGCGGGAGAGCGGATCGGGGAGCTGTTTTTT.

This clone has just one count. This sequence joins TRBV11-3 and TRBJ1-2; D gene unclear. CDR1 and CDR2 from the germline V gene are SGHNT and YENEEA. There are 10 residues in the CDR3. V was shortened by 5 bases and J by 10 bases, with 8 bases between the two germline ends. CDR3 nucleotides: TGTGCCAGCAGCCTAGTGTACTACACCTTC. Translating it yields CASSLVYYTF.

V gene TRBV6-5 combines with J gene TRBJ1-1; 7 bases match TRBD1. There are 12 residues in the CDR3. Germline V gives CDR1 MNHEY, CDR2 SVGAGI. The V and J ends lost 6 bases and 13 bases, in that order; junction bases with no gene match: 11. The chain's CDR3 is CASRGDSPTGFF. The CDR3 DNA sequence: TGTGCCAGCAGGGGGGACAGCCCCACGGGTTTCTTT.